Listed here are 31 T cell receptor beta chains from one sample, sequenced in a study of blood T cell repertoires in COVID-19. Sequencing used immunoSEQ multiplex PCR; TCRdb keeps in-frame clones, though not all of them. The data contain about 98,000 clones, approximately 88% of them singletons. Specimen: peripheral blood. The origin of the receptors is a human donor in a cohort sampled during active COVID-19.

The J gene is TRBJ2-7, the V gene TRBV11-2, with a possible D match to TRBD1 (5 bases). Germline V gene data show CDR1 as SGHAT and CDR2 as FQNNGV. The CDR3 contains 13 residues. V lost 6 bases and J 0 bases, leaving 9 bases between the germline ends. The CDR3 sequence is CASRFRDSYEQYF. The CDR3 DNA sequence: TGTGCCAGCAGGTTCAGGGACTCCTACGAGCAGTACTTC.

This clone was counted a single time. CDR3 amino acids: CASRPILSGNEQFF. For the CDR3, the DNA is TGCGCCAGCAGGCCAATTTTATCAGGGAATGAGCAGTTCTTC. This chain joins TRBV5-1 and TRBJ2-1, with D tentatively TRBD1 (5 bases). Looked up from germline, CDR1 is SGHRS and CDR2 is YFSETQ. The CDR3 is made up of 14 amino acids. V was cut by 5 bases and J by 7 bases, with 16 bases left in between.

The chain employs TRBV7-9 and TRBJ2-5, with 14 bases fitting TRBD2. J gave up 2 bases and V 1 base, and 0 bases lay outside the gene matches. CDR3 length: 16 residues. Germline lookup yields CDR1 SEHNR and CDR2 FQNEAQ (reference sequence). The CDR3 is CASSLGLAGGQETQYF. In DNA form, the CDR3 reads TGTGCCAGCAGCTTAGGACTAGCGGGGGGGCAAGAGACCCAGTACTTC.

This rearrangement joins TRBV9 to TRBJ1-3; D not certain. Germline V gives CDR1 SGDLS, CDR2 YYNGEE. Trimming removed 2 bases at V and 2 bases at J, with 11 bases between. CDR3 length equals 15 residues. Here the CDR3 reads CASSVGRETGNTIYF. CDR3 DNA: TGTGCCAGCAGCGTTGGTCGGGAGACTGGAAACACCATATATTTT.

This clone appeared many times. V is TRBV19 and J is TRBJ1-2; D is undetermined. Germline CDR1 is LNHDA and CDR2 is SQIVND (reference sequence). This CDR3 comprises 13 residues. Trimming took off 5 bases at V and 2 bases at J, with 9 bases between the two ends. The CDR3 coding sequence is TGTGCCAGTAGTCTTACAGAGAACTATGGCTACACCTTC. It yields the protein CASSLTENYGYTF.

The chain joins TRBV9 to TRBJ1-5; D is ambiguous. This CDR3 region has 14 residues. V lost 4 bases, J lost 5 bases, and 13 bases lay in between. CDR1 SGDLS and CDR2 YYNGEE come from the germline V gene. For the CDR3, the DNA is TGTGCCAGCAGCCCAGGTTGGAGGGATCAGCCCCAGCATTTT. Translated: CASSPGWRDQPQHF. The full variable domain, with the rest looked up from reference TRBV9 and TRBJ1-5, is DSGVTQTPKHLITATGQRVTLRCSPRSGDLSVYWYQQSLDQGLQFLIQYYNGEERAKGNILERFSAQQFPDLHSELNLSSLELGDSALYFCASSPGWRDQPQHFGDGTRLSIL.

This clone was observed a few times. J is TRBJ1-6 and V is TRBV3-1 (or the pseudogene TRBV3-2); D is unclear. The germline V gene has CDR1 LGHDT and CDR2 YNNKEL (reference sequence). Trimming took off 4 bases at V and 3 bases at J, with 10 bases between the two ends. The CDR3 extends over 15 amino acids. Here the CDR3 DNA reads TGTGCCAGCAGCCCGAGGAGCTACTATAATTCACCCCTCCACTTT. This codes for CASSPRSYYNSPLHF.

The gene calls are TRBV10-3 and TRBJ2-7, with 7 bases identical to TRBD1. The germline V gene has CDR1 ENHRY and CDR2 SYGVKD. Unmatched junction bases numbered 8, after V lost 8 bases and J lost 4 bases. The length of the CDR3 is 13 residues. The CDR3 sequence is CAISTGFSYEQYF. Here the CDR3 DNA reads TGTGCCATCTCGACAGGGTTCTCTTACGAGCAGTACTTC.

The chain joins TRBV7-6 to TRBJ1-3; no definite D call. Germline assignment: CDR1 SGHVS and CDR2 FNYEAQ. The CDR3 runs to 16 residues. Between the trimmed V and J ends, which lost 1 base and 3 bases, there was a span of 13 bases. The CDR3 DNA reads as TGTGCCAGCAGCTTAGGGCAGGCAGCTATTGGAAACACCATATATTTT. Translated, it gives CASSLGQAAIGNTIYF.

This chain links TRBV11-2 with TRBJ2-7; 10 nucleotides align to TRBD1. Germline CDR1 SGHAT, CDR2 FQNNGV. The ends lost 4 bases at V and 2 bases at J; junction bases unmatched: 5. This CDR3 has 15 amino acids. The CDR3 region is CASSSRQGATYEQYF. In DNA, the CDR3 is TGTGCCAGCAGCTCGCGACAGGGGGCCACCTACGAGCAGTACTTC.

This clone has a single count. The chain recombines TRBV7-6 with TRBJ1-4; the D is unclear. Germline-derived CDR1 and CDR2 are SGHVS and FNYEAQ. The V end lost 3 bases, the J end lost 3 bases, and 8 bases lay between the germline ends. The CDR3 sequence is 14 residues long. The CDR3 loop is CASSFGQPNEKLFF. For the CDR3, the DNA is TGTGCCAGCAGCTTTGGGCAGCCTAATGAAAAACTGTTTTTT.

V is TRBV4-2 and J is TRBJ2-3; 12 bases map to TRBD2. V dropped 2 bases and J dropped 2; count of bases not matched to a gene: 2. This CDR3 contains 16 residues. CDR1 LGHNA and CDR2 YNFKEQ come from the germline V gene. As DNA, the CDR3 is TGTGCCAGCAGCCAAACTAGCGGGGGGTCCACAGATACGCAGTATTTT. Its translation is CASSQTSGGSTDTQYF.

The CDR3 is CASSLRGVYTF. The CDR3 bases are TGTGCCAGCAGTTTAAGGGGTGTCTACACCTTC. V gene TRBV12-3 or TRBV12-4 combines with J gene TRBJ1-2, with TRBD1 as a possible D gene (5 bases). The CDR3 totals 11 residues. Between the trimmed V and J ends, which lost 2 bases and 10 bases, there was a span of 8 bases.

This clone was picked up a small number of times. CDR3 region: CASSQLGGGPTAGYTF. The CDR3 DNA is TGTGCCAGCAGCCAGTTGGGCGGAGGGCCGACGGCTGGCTACACCTTC. The rearrangement uses TRBV3-1 (or the pseudogene TRBV3-2) and TRBJ1-2, with D unresolved. The CDR3 spans 16 residues. V was shortened by 3 bases and J by 7 bases, with 21 bases between the two germline ends. Germline V lookup: CDR1 LGHDT, CDR2 YNNKEL (reference sequence).

This chain links TRBV4-1 with TRBJ1-3; possible D gene TRBD1, 5 bases. The V gene lost 3 bases and the J gene lost 2 bases, with 14 bases spanning the gap. Germline V gene lookup returns CDR1 MGHRA and CDR2 YSYEKL. The CDR3 is made up of 16 amino acids. DNA for the CDR3: TGCGCCAGCAGCCAGCCCGGGAGGGACCCTGGAAACACCATATATTTT. It specifies CASSQPGRDPGNTIYF.

This clone was recorded a few times. The chain combines TRBV20-1 with TRBJ2-1, with D tentatively TRBD1 (6 bases). Germline V gene lookup returns CDR1 DFQATT and CDR2 SNEGSKA (reference sequence). Trimming shortened V by 3 bases and J by 5 bases, and 14 bases separated the two germline ends. The CDR3 loop spans 14 amino acids. The CDR3 region has the DNA TGCAGTGCTAGTTATCATGCAGGGGACAATGAGCAGTTCTTC. Translated: CSASYHAGDNEQFF.

V gene TRBV2 combines with J gene TRBJ1-6; D is possibly TRBD1 (5 bases). The germline gives CDR1 SNHLY, CDR2 FYNNEI. CDR3 length: 14 residues. The ends were cut back, 3 bases at V and 7 bases at J, with 10 bases in the middle. CDR3 amino acids: CASSDRVSNSPLHF. DNA of the CDR3: TGTGCCAGCAGTGACAGGGTCTCCAATTCACCCCTCCACTTT.

The chain couples TRBV9 to TRBJ1-2; 8 bases map to TRBD1. This CDR3 has 15 amino acids. Trimming removed 4 bases from V and 5 bases from J; junction bases left unmatched: 10. Germline-derived CDR1 and CDR2 are SGDLS and YYNGEE. The CDR3: CASSTGAGGGYGYTF. CDR3 bases: TGTGCCAGCAGCACGGGAGCAGGGGGCGGGTATGGCTACACCTTC.

The V call is TRBV5-5, the J call TRBJ1-2; perhaps TRBD1 as D (6 bases). The CDR3 is 13 amino acids. V was trimmed by 5 bases and J by 2 bases, leaving 10 bases between them. The germline gives CDR1 SGHKS, CDR2 YYEKEE (reference sequence). CDR3 DNA sequence: TGTGCCAGCAGATTAGGACAGAACTATGGCTACACCTTC. Protein sequence: CASRLGQNYGYTF.

V usage is TRBV5-1 and J usage is TRBJ2-3; TRBD2 agrees at 8 bases. Germline loops: CDR1 SGHRS, CDR2 YFSETQ. Trimming cost V 1 base and J 0 bases; bases outside gene matches: 4. This CDR3 has 16 amino acids. The CDR3 DNA reads as TGCGCCAGCAGCTTGAGAGCGGGGGCTAGCACAGATACGCAGTATTTT. This gives the protein CASSLRAGASTDTQYF.

CDR3 nucleotide sequence: TGTGCCAGCAGCCAAACAGGGAATGGCTACACCTTC. Amino acid sequence: CASSQTGNGYTF. The chain links TRBV3-1 (or the pseudogene TRBV3-2) to TRBJ1-2; D possibly corresponds to TRBD1 (6 bases). Germline lookup yields CDR1 LGHDT and CDR2 YNNKEL (reference sequence). V was cut by 2 bases and J by 6 bases, with 7 bases left in between. The CDR3 extends over 12 amino acids.

This rearrangement joins TRBV7-3 to TRBJ1-5; 7 nucleotides align to TRBD1. Trimming took 2 bases from V and 2 from J; bases not matched to a gene: 3. The CDR3 is made up of 15 amino acids. Looked up from germline, CDR1 is SGHTA and CDR2 is FQGTGA. This CDR3 reads CASSLSTGGNQPQHF. DNA of the CDR3: TGTGCCAGCAGCTTATCTACAGGGGGCAATCAGCCCCAGCATTTT.

The CDR3 spells CASSTNYEQYF. The CDR3, as DNA: TGCGCCAGCAGCACAAACTACGAGCAGTACTTC. This sequence joins TRBV5-1 and TRBJ2-7; the D is unclear. Germline CDR1 reads SGHRS; CDR2 reads YFSETQ. This CDR3 comprises 11 residues. Trimming removed 4 bases at V and 3 bases at J, with 5 bases between.

The V gene is TRBV7-2, the J gene TRBJ2-3; perhaps TRBD1 as D (5 bases). Germline CDR1 reads SGHTA; CDR2 reads FQGNSA. The CDR3 runs 16 residues. With 4 bases removed from V and 4 bases from J, the gap between germline ends came to 18 bases. CDR3 in DNA: TGTGCCAGCAGCTCGGTTCCTAGGACAAACCCAGATACGCAGTATTTT. Its translation is CASSSVPRTNPDTQYF.

J is TRBJ1-4 and V is TRBV5-1; tentatively, D is TRBD1 (6 bases). CDR1 and CDR2 from the germline V gene are SGHRS and YFSETQ. Trimming cost V 4 bases and J 2 bases, with 9 bases left between them. The CDR3 length is 14 residues. CDR3 protein: CASSDRLTNEKLFF. The CDR3 DNA reads as TGCGCCAGCAGCGACAGGCTCACTAATGAAAAACTGTTTTTT.

The chain couples TRBV27 to TRBJ1-1; D is perhaps TRBD1 (5 bases). Germline V CDR1 and CDR2: MNHEY, SMNVEV (reference sequence). The length of the CDR3 is 14 residues. V was clipped by 2 bases and J by 3 bases, with 10 bases between them. The CDR3 nucleotides read TGTGCCAGCAGTTTAAGGGGTCTGGACACTGAAGCTTTCTTT. As protein: CASSLRGLDTEAFF.

CDR3 amino acids: CASSREGPADTQYF. In nucleotides, the CDR3 is TGTGCCAGCAGTCGTGAGGGTCCAGCAGATACGCAGTATTTT. The V call is TRBV7-9, the J call TRBJ2-3; perhaps TRBD2 as D (5 bases). V lost 6 bases to trimming and J lost 4 bases, with 14 bases between them. Germline assignment: CDR1 SEHNR and CDR2 FQNEAQ (reference sequence). CDR3 length equals 14 residues.

The gene calls are TRBV19 and TRBJ1-1, with 7 bases matching TRBD1. The CDR3 runs to 15 residues. With 4 bases clipped from V and 0 bases from J, the junction kept 5 bases outside the gene matches. The germline gives CDR1 LNHDA, CDR2 SQIVND (reference sequence). CDR3 nucleotides: TGTGCCAGTAGTAGGAAAGGGACAGTGAACACTGAAGCTTTCTTT. Encoded protein: CASSRKGTVNTEAFF.

The V gene is TRBV6-5, the J gene TRBJ2-1; 9 bases are a match to TRBD2. This CDR3 is 16 amino acids long. Germline CDR1 is MNHEY and CDR2 is SVGAGI. The ends lost 4 bases at V and 7 bases at J; junction bases unmatched: 11. CDR3 nucleotides: TGTGCCAGCAGTTCCCCTCGGCGGGAGGGGCGGAATGAGCAGTTCTTC. It specifies CASSSPRREGRNEQFF.

The CDR3 nucleotides read TGTGCCAGCAGCTTAGCCCAGGGGCTCAGGTCAACCTACGAGCAGTACTTC. Amino acid sequence: CASSLAQGLRSTYEQYF. V is TRBV7-2 and J is TRBJ2-7, with D tentatively TRBD1 (6 bases). Germline V gene sequence: CDR1 SGHTA, CDR2 FQGNSA. The CDR3 loop spans 17 amino acids. The V gene lost 0 bases and the J gene lost 2 bases, with 17 bases spanning the gap.

V and J are TRBV28 and TRBJ1-5; 8 nucleotides align to TRBD1. This CDR3 comprises 15 residues. J gave up 2 bases and V 4 bases, and 4 bases lay outside the gene matches. Germline CDR1 and CDR2: MDHEN and SYDVKM. The CDR3 DNA reads TGTGCCAGCAGTTATTCAGGGGGCGGCAATCAGCCCCAGCATTTT. Amino acids: CASSYSGGGNQPQHF.